A selection of T cell receptor beta chains follows, all from one sample in a study of Ad26.COV2.S vaccination and SARS-CoV-2 variants. TCRdb's table, derived via immunoSEQ multiplex PCR, lists solely in-frame clones and lacks some. The table has 410,000 or so clones, approximately 90% seen once. Sample: peripheral blood, taken in a trial of Ad26.COV2.S vaccine versus placebo. The receptors stem from a person between 18 and 65 years old who received the Ad26.COV2.S COVID-19 vaccine or a placebo. CDR3s include the opening cysteine and the closing phenylalanine or tryptophan. Each record gives: CDR3 protein, CDR3 DNA, J gene, CDR3 length, V gene, D gene, clone size. D genes are given only for firm matches. Rows may omit the clone size; those that give it use once, few, many or a size class.

cdr3_aa: CASSLGGVEETQYF
cdr3_nt: TGTGCCAGCAGCTTAGGGGGTGTGGAAGAGACCCAGTACTTC
j_call: TRBJ2-5
cdr3_length: 14
v_call: TRBV7-9
d_call: NA
clone_size: once

cdr3_aa: CSARTAGGAFF
cdr3_nt: TGCAGTGCCAGGACGGCGGGGGGAGCTTTCTTT
j_call: TRBJ1-1
cdr3_length: 11
v_call: TRBV20-1
d_call: NA
clone_size: once

cdr3_aa: CASSSRWDRAYNEQFF
cdr3_nt: TGTGCCAGCAGCTCTAGGTGGGACAGGGCCTACAATGAGCAGTTCTTC
j_call: TRBJ2-1
cdr3_length: 16
v_call: TRBV7-4
d_call: TRBD1
clone_size: NA

cdr3_aa: CASSLLSMSSGFYNEQFF
cdr3_nt: TGTGCCAGCAGCTTATTGTCGATGAGTAGCGGGTTTTACAATGAGCAGTTCTTC
j_call: TRBJ2-1
cdr3_length: 18
v_call: TRBV7-8
d_call: TRBD2
clone_size: NA

cdr3_aa: CASSSTSGRLSEQYF
cdr3_nt: TGTGCCAGCAGTTCTACTAGCGGGAGATTGAGCGAGCAGTACTTC
j_call: TRBJ2-7
cdr3_length: 15
v_call: TRBV6-6
d_call: TRBD2
clone_size: NA

cdr3_aa: CASSYGAGYEQYF
cdr3_nt: TGTGCCAGCAGTTATGGGGCGGGTTACGAGCAGTACTTC
j_call: TRBJ2-7
cdr3_length: 13
v_call: TRBV6-6
d_call: NA
clone_size: NA

cdr3_aa: CASSLGPNANTGELFF
cdr3_nt: TGTGCCAGCAGCCTTGGACCGAACGCGAACACCGGGGAGCTGTTTTTT
j_call: TRBJ2-2
cdr3_length: 16
v_call: TRBV11-3
d_call: NA
clone_size: few

cdr3_aa: CASSQGEAGVTISSTDTQYF
cdr3_nt: TGCGCCAGCAGCCAAGGGGAAGCGGGAGTTACAATTTCTAGCACAGATACGCAGTATTTT
j_call: TRBJ2-3
cdr3_length: 20
v_call: TRBV4-3
d_call: TRBD2
clone_size: once

cdr3_aa: CASSPGLYGYTF
cdr3_nt: TGTGCCAGTAGTCCGGGACTTTATGGCTACACCTTC
j_call: TRBJ1-2
cdr3_length: 12
v_call: TRBV19
d_call: NA
clone_size: NA

cdr3_aa: CASRFTGQGAYEQYF
cdr3_nt: TGTGCCAGCAGATTTACGGGACAGGGGGCCTACGAGCAGTACTTC
j_call: TRBJ2-7
cdr3_length: 15
v_call: TRBV6-6
d_call: TRBD1
clone_size: NA

cdr3_aa: CATSESAGDRRNEQFF
cdr3_nt: TGTGCCACCAGTGAGTCAGCGGGAGATAGGCGCAATGAGCAGTTCTTC
j_call: TRBJ2-1
cdr3_length: 16
v_call: TRBV24-1
d_call: TRBD2
clone_size: NA